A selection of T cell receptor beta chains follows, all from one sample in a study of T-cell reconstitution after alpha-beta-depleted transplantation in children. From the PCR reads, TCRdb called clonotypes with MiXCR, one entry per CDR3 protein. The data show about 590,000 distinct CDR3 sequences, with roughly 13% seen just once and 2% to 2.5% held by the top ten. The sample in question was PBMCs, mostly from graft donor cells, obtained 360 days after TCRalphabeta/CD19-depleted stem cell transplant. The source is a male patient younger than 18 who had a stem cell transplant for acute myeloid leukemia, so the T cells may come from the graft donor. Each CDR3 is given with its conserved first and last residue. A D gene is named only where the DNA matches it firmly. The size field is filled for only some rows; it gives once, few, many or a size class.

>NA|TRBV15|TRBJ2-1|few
TGTGCCACCAGCAGAGCTAGCGCCGCCTACAATGAGCAGTTCTTC
CATSRASAAYNEQFF
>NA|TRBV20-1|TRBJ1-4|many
TGCAGTACCAAACGCCGTAATGAAAAACTGTTTTTT
CSTKRRNEKLFF
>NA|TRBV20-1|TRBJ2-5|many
TGCAGTGCTAAACTAGCTTCGCAGACCCAGTACTTC
CSAKLASQTQYF
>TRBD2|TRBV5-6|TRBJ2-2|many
TGTGCCAGCAGCTTGGGAGCGGGAGGGTACACCGGGGAGCTGTTTTTT
CASSLGAGGYTGELFF
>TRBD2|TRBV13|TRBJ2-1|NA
TGTGCCAGCAGCTTCCAACTCCCTTTGGCGGGAGTAAGCAATGAGCAGTTCTTC
CASSFQLPLAGVSNEQFF
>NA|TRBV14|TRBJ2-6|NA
TGTGCCAGCAGCCAATGGGGCCGGGGGGCCAACGTCCTGACTTTC
CASSQWGRGANVLTF
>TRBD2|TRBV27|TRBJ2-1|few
TGTGCCAGCAGTGTCACTAGCGGGAGGAGAGGCAATGAGCAGTTCTTC
CASSVTSGRRGNEQFF
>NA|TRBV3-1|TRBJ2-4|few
TGTGCCAGCAGCCAAGCCTTGGAGCCGAGGGGAAACATTCAGTACTTC
CASSQALEPRGNIQYF
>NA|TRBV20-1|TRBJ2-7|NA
TGCAGTGCTAGAATACTCGGCGAGCAGTACTTC
CSARILGEQYF
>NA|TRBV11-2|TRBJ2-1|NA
TGTGCCAGCAGCCCACTACTCATACTTTACAATGAGCAGTTCTTC
CASSPLLILYNEQFF
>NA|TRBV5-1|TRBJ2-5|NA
TGCGCCAGCAGCGGCGGCCTAAATCAAGAGACCCAGTACTTC
CASSGGLNQETQYF
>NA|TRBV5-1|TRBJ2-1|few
TGCGCCAGCAGCTTGTCCTTAAGCAATGAGCAGTTCTTC
CASSLSLSNEQFF
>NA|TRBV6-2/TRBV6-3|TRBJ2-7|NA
TGTGCCAGCAGTTACTCCCGTGGGGGCTACGAGCAGTACTTC
CASSYSRGGYEQYF
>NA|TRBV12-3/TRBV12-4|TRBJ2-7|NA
TGTGCCAGCAGCCCGGTTAGGGGAATCTACGAGCAGTACTTC
CASSPVRGIYEQYF
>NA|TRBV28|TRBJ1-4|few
TGTGCCAGCAGTTTTGACCGGAGAAGAGGGGAAAAACTGTTTTTT
CASSFDRRRGEKLFF
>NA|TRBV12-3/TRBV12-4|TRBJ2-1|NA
TGTGCCAGCAGTTTTGATAGTGCTGAGCAGTTCTTC
CASSFDSAEQFF
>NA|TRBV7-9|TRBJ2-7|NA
TGTGCCAGCAGCTTAGGGCAGGGGTGGAACGAGCAGTACTTC
CASSLGQGWNEQYF
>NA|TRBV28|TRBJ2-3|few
TGTGCCAGCAGTAGTAGCCGAAATACGCAGTATTTT
CASSSSRNTQYF
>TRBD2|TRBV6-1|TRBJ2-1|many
TGTGCCAGCAGTGCCGTTAGCGGGAGGAATGAGCAGTTCTTC
CASSAVSGRNEQFF
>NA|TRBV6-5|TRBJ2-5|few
TGTGCCAGCAGTTACTCGGGACCCCAAGAGACCCAGTACTTC
CASSYSGPQETQYF
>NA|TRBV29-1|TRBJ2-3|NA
TGCAGCGGACAGACGGGCCCAGATACGCAGTATTTT
CSGQTGPDTQYF
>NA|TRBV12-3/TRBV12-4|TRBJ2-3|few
TGTGCCAGCAGACCCCGGGCGGGGGCGCTTCTCACAGATACGCAGTATTTT
CASRPRAGALLTDTQYF
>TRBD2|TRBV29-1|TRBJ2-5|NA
TGCAGCGTTGAAGGCAGCCGGGGGGGGGGAGAGACCCAGTACTTC
CSVEGSRGGGETQYF
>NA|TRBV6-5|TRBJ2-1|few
TGTGCCAGCAGTTACTCGAGGGGGAGCAATGAGCAGTTCTTC
CASSYSRGSNEQFF
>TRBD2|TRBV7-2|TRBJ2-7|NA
TGTGCCAGCAGCGTTTTGACTAGCCGCTACGAGCAGTACTTC
CASSVLTSRYEQYF
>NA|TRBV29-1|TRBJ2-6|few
TGCAGCGTTGAAGAGTCCTCCGGGGCCAACGTCCTGACTTTC
CSVEESSGANVLTF
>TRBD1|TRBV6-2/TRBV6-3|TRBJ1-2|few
TGTGCCAGCAGTTACGGACAGGGGGACTATGGCTACACCTTC
CASSYGQGDYGYTF
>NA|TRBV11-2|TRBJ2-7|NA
TGTGCCAGCAGCCCTTACAGGGCCCCCTACGAGCAGTACTTC
CASSPYRAPYEQYF
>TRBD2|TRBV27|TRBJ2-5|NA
TGTGCCAGCAGTTTGCGTCGGGGGGCCCAGTACTTC
CASSLRRGAQYF
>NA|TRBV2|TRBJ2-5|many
TGTGCCAGCAAGGCCGGGGAGACCCAGTACTTC
CASKAGETQYF
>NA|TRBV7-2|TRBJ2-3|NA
TGTGCCAGCAGCTTAGAGGGCAGTCGGGATACGCAGTATTTT
CASSLEGSRDTQYF
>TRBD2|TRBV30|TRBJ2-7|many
TGTGCCTGTGGGCTAGCGGGCAACTTTTACGAGCAGTACTTC
CACGLAGNFYEQYF
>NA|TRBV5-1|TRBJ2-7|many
TGCGCCAGCAGTCTTGACCTCGGGATCGAGCAGTACTTC
CASSLDLGIEQYF
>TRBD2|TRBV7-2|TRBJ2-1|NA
TGTGCCAGCAGCCGACTAGCGGGACTGAATGAGCAGTTCTTC
CASSRLAGLNEQFF
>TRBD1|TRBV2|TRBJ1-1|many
TGTGCCAGCAGTGACAGGGGGCGAACTGAAGCTTTCTTT
CASSDRGRTEAFF
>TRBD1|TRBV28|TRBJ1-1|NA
TGTGCCAGCAGACTAGACAGGGGGCAAGTCTTAGCTTTCTTT
CASRLDRGQVLAFF
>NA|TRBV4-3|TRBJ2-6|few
TGCGCCAGCAGCCCAAGAGTATCGTCGGTGTCGCCAGCTGGGGCCAACGTCCTGACTTTC
CASSPRVSSVSPAGANVLTF
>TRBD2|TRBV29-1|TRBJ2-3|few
TGCAGCGTTGACTGGCGGGAGAGAGATACGCAGTATTTT
CSVDWRERDTQYF
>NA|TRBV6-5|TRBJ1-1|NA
TGTGCCAGCAGTCACGGGGCCCTGGACACTGAAGCTTTCTTT
CASSHGALDTEAFF
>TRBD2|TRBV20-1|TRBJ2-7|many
TGCAGTGCTCTTGCCGGGACTAGCGGCTACGAGCAGTACTTC
CSALAGTSGYEQYF
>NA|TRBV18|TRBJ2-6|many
TGTGCCAGCTCACTCCTTGACTCTGGGGCCAACGTCCTGACTTTC
CASSLLDSGANVLTF
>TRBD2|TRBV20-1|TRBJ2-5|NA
TGCAGTGCTAGGTTCGCTAGCGGGAGAGGCTGGGAGACCCAGTACTTC
CSARFASGRGWETQYF
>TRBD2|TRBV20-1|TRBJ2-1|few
TGCAGTGCGCTCACCCGGCGGGCGGGAGGGCCCAAAAATGAGCAGTTCTTC
CSALTRRAGGPKNEQFF
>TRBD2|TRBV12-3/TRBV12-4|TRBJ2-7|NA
TGTGCCAGCTGCGGGAGGGTGGGAGCCAGAAGGGAGCAGTACTTC
CASCGRVGARREQYF
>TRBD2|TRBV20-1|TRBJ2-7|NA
TGCAGTGCCCGGACTAGCGGGAGAGATTATAAGCAGTACTTC
CSARTSGRDYKQYF
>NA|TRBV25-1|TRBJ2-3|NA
TGTGCCAGCAGTGAATCCCTCGCCAGAGGGCCTGTCACAGATACGCAGTATTTT
CASSESLARGPVTDTQYF
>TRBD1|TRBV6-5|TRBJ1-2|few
TGTGCCAGCAGTTATATTTGGACAGGTTCTAACTATGGCTACACCTTC
CASSYIWTGSNYGYTF
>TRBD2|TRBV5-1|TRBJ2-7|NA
TGCGCCAGCAGGCGCGTTAGCGGGAGGGCCCAAGGCAACGAGCAGTACTTC
CASRRVSGRAQGNEQYF
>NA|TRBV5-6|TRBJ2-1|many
TGTGCCAGCAGCTTGCTCCGATATGAGCAGTTCTTC
CASSLLRYEQFF
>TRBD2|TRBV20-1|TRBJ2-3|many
TGCAGTGCTAGAGGGGGGGCGCTAGCGGGTTACCACTCTAGCACAGATACGCAGTATTTT
CSARGGALAGYHSSTDTQYF
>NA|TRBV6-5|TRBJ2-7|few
TGTGCCAGCAGTTACTCCCGGGACTGGCTTGACGAGCAGTACTTC
CASSYSRDWLDEQYF